The sequence of this T cell receptor (beta chain) was determined in a study of T cells of healthy individuals. A few counts support this clonotype. V was shortened by 3 bases and J by 5 bases, with 24 bases between the two germline ends. This CDR3 contains 19 residues. The germline gives CDR1 SGDLS, CDR2 YYNGEE. MiXCR was run by TCRdb on the 5' RACE reads, yielding one entry per CDR3 protein. The sample yields fewer than 70,000 distinct CDR3 sequences, about 14% seen once. The V call is TRBV9, the J call TRBJ1-6, with a tentative D call TRBD1 (6 bases). The TCR sequence derives from a human donor in good health. For the CDR3, the DNA is TGTGCCAGCAGCGCCGCCCGGGGACAACTCCTTGGCGATAATTCACCCCTCCACTTT. Translated, it gives CASSAARGQLLGDNSPLHF.